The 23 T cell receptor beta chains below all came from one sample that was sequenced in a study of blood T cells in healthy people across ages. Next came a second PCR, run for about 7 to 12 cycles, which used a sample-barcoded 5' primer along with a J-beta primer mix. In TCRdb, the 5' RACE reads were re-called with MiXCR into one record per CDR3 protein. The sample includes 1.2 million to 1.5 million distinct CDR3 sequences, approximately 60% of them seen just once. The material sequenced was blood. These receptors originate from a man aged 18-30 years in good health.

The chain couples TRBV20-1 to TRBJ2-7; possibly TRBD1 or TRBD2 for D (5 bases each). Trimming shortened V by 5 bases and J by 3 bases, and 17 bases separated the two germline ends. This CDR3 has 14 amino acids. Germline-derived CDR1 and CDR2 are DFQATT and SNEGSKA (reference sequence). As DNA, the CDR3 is TGCAGTGCTGACACGGGGCCTAGAGGCTACGAGCAGTACTTC. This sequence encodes CSADTGPRGYEQYF.

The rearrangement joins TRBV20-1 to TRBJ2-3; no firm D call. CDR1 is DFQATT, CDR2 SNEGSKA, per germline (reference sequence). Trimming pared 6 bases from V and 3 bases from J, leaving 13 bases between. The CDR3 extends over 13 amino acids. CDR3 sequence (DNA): TGCAGTGCCTGGCCCCCAGGAACAGATACGCAGTATTTT. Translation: CSAWPPGTDTQYF.

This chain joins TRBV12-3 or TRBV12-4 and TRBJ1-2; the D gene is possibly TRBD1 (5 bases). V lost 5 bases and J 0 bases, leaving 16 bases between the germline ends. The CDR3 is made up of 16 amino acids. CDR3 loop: CASSQQGDGSNYGYTF. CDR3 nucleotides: TGTGCCAGCAGTCAACAAGGGGATGGGTCTAACTATGGCTACACCTTC.

The CDR3: CASTAAGGSSGEQYF. The CDR3 nucleotides are TGTGCCAGCACCGCGGCTGGGGGCTCTTCAGGCGAGCAGTACTTC. The chain joins TRBV6-1 to TRBJ2-4; maybe TRBD1 (6 bases). The J call may be wrong; the DNA end is better matched by TRBJ2-7. The CDR3 has 15 residues. CDR1 MNHNS and CDR2 SASEGT come from the germline V gene.

The CDR3 DNA reads as TGCGCCAGCAGCCAAGACTCCCCGTGGGGCCTCGATCAGCCCCAGCATTTT. Its protein product is CASSQDSPWGLDQPQHF. The chain uses TRBV4-1 and TRBJ1-5, with D maybe TRBD1 (5 bases). The V gene's germline CDR1 is MGHRA and CDR2 YSYEKL. This CDR3 spans 17 amino acids. Between the trimmed V and J ends, which lost 0 bases and 5 bases, there was a span of 17 bases.

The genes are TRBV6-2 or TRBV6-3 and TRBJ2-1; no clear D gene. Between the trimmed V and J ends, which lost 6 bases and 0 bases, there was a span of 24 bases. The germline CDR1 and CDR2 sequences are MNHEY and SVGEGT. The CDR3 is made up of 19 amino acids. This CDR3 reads CASSLIPRFDRYSYNEQFF. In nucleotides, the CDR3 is TGTGCCAGCAGCCTAATCCCTCGCTTTGACCGCTACTCCTACAATGAGCAGTTCTTC.

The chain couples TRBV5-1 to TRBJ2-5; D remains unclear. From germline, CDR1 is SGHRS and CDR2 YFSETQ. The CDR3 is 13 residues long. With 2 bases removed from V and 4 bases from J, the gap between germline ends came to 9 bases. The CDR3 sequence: CASSFTRRETQYF. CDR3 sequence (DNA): TGCGCCAGCAGCTTTACGCGAAGAGAGACCCAGTACTTC.

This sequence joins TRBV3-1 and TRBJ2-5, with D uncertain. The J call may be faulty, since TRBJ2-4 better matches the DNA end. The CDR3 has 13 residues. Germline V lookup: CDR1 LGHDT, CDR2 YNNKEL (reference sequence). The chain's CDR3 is CASSPNPSNIQYF. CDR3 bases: TGTGCCAGCAGCCCCAACCCATCAAACATTCAGTACTTC.

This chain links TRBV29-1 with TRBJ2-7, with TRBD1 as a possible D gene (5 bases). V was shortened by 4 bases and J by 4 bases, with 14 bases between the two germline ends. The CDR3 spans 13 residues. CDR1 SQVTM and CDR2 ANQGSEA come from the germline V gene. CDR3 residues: CSVGWGFPYEQYF. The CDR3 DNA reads TGCAGCGTTGGGTGGGGCTTTCCGTACGAGCAGTACTTC.

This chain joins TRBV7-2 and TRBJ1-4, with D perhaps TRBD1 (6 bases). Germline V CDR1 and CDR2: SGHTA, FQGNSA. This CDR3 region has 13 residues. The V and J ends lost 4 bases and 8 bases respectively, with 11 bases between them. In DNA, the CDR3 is TGTGCCAGCAGCTCCAACAGGGACGAAAAACTGTTTTTT. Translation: CASSSNRDEKLFF.

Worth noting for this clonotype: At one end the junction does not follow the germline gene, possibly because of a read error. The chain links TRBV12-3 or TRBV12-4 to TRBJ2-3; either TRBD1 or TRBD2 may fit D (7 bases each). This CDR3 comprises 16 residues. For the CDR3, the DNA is TGTGCCAGCAGATCAGGGGGAGGCGGGGGAGCAGATACGCAATATTTT. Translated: CASRSGGGGGADTQYF.

DNA for the CDR3: TGTGCCAGCAGCTTAGACATCTTCTCCTACGAGCAGTACTTC. Translating it yields CASSLDIFSYEQYF. The rearrangement joins TRBV7-2 to TRBJ2-7; D not certain. V was clipped by 1 base and J by 0 bases, with 7 bases between them. The CDR3 totals 14 residues. Per the germline V gene, CDR1 is SGHTA and CDR2 is FQGNSA.

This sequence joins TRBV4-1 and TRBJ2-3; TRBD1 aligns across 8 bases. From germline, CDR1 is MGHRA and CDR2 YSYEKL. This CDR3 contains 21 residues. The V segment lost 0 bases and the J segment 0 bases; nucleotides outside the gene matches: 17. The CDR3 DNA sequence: TGCGCCAGCAGCCAAGAGGGCCGACAGGGGATCAGAGCATCTAGCACAGATACGCAGTATTTT. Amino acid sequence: CASSQEGRQGIRASSTDTQYF.

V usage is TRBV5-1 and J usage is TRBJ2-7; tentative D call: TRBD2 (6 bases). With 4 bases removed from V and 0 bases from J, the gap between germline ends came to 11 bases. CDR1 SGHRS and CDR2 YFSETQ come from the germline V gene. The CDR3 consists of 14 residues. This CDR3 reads CASSPLANSYEQYF. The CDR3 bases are TGCGCCAGCAGCCCTCTAGCGAACTCCTACGAGCAGTACTTC.

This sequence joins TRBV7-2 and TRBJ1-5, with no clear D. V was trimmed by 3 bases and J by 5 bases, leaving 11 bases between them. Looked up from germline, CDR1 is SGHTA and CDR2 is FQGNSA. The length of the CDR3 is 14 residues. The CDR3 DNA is TGTGCCAGCAGCTTCTCTGGACGCGATCAGCCCCAGCATTTT. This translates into CASSFSGRDQPQHF.

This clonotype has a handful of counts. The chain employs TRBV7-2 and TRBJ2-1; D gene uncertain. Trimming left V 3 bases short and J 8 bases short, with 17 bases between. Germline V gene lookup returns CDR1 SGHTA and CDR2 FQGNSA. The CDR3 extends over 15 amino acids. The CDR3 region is CASSLAPSSGYEQFF. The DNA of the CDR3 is TGTGCCAGCAGCTTGGCCCCCTCCTCAGGCTATGAGCAGTTCTTC.

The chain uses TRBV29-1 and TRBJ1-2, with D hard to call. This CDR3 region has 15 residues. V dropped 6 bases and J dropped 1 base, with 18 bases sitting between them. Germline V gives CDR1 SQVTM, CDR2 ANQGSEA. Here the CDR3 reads CSVEDGAEINYGYTF. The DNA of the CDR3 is TGCAGCGTCGAGGATGGCGCAGAAATTAACTATGGCTACACCTTC.

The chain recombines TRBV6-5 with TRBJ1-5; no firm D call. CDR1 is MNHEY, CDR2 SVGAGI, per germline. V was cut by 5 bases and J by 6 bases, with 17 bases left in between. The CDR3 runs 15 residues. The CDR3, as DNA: TGTGCCAGCAGTCGGCAGGAGGGCTTAGGTCAGCCCCAGCATTTT. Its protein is CASSRQEGLGQPQHF.

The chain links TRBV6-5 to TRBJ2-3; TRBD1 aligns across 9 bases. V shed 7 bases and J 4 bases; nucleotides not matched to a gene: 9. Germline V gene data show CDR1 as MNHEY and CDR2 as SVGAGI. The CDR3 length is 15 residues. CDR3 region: CASTRTGVRADTQYF. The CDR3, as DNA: TGTGCCAGCACTCGGACAGGGGTTCGGGCAGATACGCAGTATTTT.

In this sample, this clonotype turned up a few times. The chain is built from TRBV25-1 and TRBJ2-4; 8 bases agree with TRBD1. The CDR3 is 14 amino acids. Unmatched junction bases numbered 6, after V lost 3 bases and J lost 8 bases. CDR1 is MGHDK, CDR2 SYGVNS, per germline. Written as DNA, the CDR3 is TGTGCCAGCAGTGAGACAGGGGTACAGGACATTCAGTACTTC. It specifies CASSETGVQDIQYF.

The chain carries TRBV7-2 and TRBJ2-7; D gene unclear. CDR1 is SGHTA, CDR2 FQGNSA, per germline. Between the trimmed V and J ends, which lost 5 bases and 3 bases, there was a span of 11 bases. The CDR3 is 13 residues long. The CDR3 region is CASSSTEDYEQYF. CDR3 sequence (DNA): TGTGCCAGCAGCAGTACAGAGGACTACGAGCAGTACTTC.

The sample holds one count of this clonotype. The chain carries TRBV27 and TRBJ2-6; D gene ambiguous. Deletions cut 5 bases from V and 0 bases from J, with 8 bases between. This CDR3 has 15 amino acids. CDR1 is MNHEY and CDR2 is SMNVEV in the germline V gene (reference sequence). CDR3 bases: TGTGCCAGCAGTGAGCTACCCTCTGGGGCCAACGTCCTGACTTTC. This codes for CASSELPSGANVLTF.

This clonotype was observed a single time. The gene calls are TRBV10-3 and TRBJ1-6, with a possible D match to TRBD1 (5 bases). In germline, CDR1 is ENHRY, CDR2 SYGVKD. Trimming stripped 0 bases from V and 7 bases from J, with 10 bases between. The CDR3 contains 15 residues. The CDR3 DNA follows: TGTGCCATCAGTGAGTCGACAGAGCCCAATTCACCCCTCCACTTT. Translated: CAISESTEPNSPLHF.